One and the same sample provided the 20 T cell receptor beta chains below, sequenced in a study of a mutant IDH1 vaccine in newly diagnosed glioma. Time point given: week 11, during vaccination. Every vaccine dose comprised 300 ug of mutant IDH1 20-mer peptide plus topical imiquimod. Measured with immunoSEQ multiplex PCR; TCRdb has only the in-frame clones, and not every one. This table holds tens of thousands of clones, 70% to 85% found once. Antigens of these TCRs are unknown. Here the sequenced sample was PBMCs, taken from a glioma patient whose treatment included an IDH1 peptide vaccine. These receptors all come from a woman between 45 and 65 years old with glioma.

In DNA, the CDR3 is TGTGCCAGCAGTCCGACAGTAAAAATCGCTTTCTTT. Amino acid sequence: CASSPTVKIAFF. The V and J genes are TRBV6-6 and TRBJ1-1, with a possible D match to TRBD1 (5 bases). CDR3 length equals 12 residues. The V and J ends lost 5 bases and 11 bases respectively, with 15 bases between them. The germline V gene has CDR1 MNHNY and CDR2 SVGAGI (reference sequence).

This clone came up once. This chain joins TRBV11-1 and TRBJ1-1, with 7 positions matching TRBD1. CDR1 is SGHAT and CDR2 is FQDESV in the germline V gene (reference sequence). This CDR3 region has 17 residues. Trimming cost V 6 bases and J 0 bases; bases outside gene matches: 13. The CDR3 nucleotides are TGTGCCAGCAGGAACCCGGCAGGGGGTATGTTGAACACTGAAGCTTTCTTT. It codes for CASRNPAGGMLNTEAFF.

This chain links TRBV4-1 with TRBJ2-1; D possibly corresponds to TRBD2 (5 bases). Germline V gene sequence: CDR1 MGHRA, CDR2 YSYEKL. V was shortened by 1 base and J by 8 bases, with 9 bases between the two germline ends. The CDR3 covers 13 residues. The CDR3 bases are TGCGCCAGCAGCCAAGCGGAGGTTTATGAGCAGTTCTTC. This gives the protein CASSQAEVYEQFF.

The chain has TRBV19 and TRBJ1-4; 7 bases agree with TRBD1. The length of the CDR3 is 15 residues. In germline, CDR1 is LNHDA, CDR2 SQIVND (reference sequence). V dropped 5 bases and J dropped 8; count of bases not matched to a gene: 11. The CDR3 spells CASSPQLLGGEKLFF. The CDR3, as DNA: TGTGCCAGTAGTCCTCAACTCCTAGGGGGCGAAAAACTGTTTTTT.

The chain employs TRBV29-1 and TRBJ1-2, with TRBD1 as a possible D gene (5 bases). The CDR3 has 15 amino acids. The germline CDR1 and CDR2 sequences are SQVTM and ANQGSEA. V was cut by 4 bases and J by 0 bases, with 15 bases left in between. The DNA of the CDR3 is TGCAGCGTTGCATTTAGGGGAAAGACTAACTATGGCTACACCTTC. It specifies CSVAFRGKTNYGYTF.

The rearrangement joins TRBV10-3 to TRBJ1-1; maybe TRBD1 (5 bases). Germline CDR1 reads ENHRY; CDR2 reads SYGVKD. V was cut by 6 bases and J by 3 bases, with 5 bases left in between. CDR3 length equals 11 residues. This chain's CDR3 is CAISRDTEAFF. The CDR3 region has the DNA TGTGCCATCAGCAGGGACACTGAAGCTTTCTTT.

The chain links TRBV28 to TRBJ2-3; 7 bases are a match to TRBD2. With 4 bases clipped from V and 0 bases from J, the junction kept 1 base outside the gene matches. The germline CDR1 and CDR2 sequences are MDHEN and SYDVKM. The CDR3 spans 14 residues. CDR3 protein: CASSWGGSTDTQYF. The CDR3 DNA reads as TGTGCCAGCAGTTGGGGGGGGAGCACAGATACGCAGTATTTT.

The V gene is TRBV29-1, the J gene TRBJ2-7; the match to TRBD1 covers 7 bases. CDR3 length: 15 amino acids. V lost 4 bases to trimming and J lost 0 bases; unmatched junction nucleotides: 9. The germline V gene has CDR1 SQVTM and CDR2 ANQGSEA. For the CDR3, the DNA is TGCAGCGTTGTACAGGGACAGAAGAGCTCCTACGAGCAGTACTTC. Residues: CSVVQGQKSSYEQYF.

The CDR3 loop reads CASSYRSGGSYEQYF. As DNA, the CDR3 is TGTGCCAGCAGCTACCGAAGTGGGGGCTCCTACGAGCAGTACTTC. V usage is TRBV11-2 and J usage is TRBJ2-7, with D perhaps matching TRBD1 or TRBD2 (5 bases each). The CDR3 contains 15 residues. The V end lost 4 bases, the J end lost 0 bases, and 13 bases lay between the germline ends. Per germline, CDR1 SGHAT and CDR2 FQNNGV.

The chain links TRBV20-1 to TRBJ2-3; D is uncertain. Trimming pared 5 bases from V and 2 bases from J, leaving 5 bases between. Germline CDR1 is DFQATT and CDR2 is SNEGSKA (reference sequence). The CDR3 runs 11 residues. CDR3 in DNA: TGCAGTGCTGGAAACACAGATACGCAGTATTTT. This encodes CSAGNTDTQYF.

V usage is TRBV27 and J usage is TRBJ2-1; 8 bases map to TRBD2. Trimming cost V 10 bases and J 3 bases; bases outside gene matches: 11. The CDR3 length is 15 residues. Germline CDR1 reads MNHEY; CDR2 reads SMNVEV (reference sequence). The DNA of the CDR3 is TGTGCCACGGGGGGGGTGGGGGTGGGCTACAATGAGCAGTTCTTC. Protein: CATGGVGVGYNEQFF.

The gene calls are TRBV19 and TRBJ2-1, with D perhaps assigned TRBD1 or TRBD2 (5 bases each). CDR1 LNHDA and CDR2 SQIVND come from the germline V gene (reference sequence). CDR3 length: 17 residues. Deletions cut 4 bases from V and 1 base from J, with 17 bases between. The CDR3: CASSNGRRGASYNEQFF. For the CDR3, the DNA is TGTGCCAGTAGTAATGGCCGTCGGGGCGCTTCCTACAATGAGCAGTTCTTC.

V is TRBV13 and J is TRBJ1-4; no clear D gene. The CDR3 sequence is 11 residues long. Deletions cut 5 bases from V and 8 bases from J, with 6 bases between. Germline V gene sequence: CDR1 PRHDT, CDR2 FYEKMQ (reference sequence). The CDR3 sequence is CASSSEEKLFF. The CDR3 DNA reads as TGTGCCAGCAGCAGTGAGGAAAAACTGTTTTTT.

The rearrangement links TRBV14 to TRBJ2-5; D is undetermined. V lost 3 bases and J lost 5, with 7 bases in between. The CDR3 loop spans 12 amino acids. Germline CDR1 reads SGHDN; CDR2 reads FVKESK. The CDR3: CASSHIQETQYF. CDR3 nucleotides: TGTGCCAGCAGCCATATCCAGGAGACCCAGTACTTC. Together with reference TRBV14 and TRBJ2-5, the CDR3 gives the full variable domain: EAGVTQFPSHSVIEKGQTVTLRCDPISGHDNLYWYRRVMGKEIKFLLHFVKESKQDESGMPNNRFLAERTGGTYSTLKVQPAELEDSGVYFCASSHIQETQYFGPGTRLLVL.

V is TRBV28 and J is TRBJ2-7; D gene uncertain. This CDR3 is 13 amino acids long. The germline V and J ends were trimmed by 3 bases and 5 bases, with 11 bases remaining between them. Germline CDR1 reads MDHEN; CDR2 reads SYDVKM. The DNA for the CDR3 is TGTGCCAGCAGTTTTGAGAGTAGGGACGAGCAGTACTTC. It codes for CASSFESRDEQYF. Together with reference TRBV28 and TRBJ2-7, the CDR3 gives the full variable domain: DVKVTQSSRYLVKRTGEKVFLECVQDMDHENMFWYRQDPGLGLRLIYFSYDVKMKEKGDIPEGYSVSREKKERFSLILESASTNQTSMYLCASSFESRDEQYFGPGTRLTVT.

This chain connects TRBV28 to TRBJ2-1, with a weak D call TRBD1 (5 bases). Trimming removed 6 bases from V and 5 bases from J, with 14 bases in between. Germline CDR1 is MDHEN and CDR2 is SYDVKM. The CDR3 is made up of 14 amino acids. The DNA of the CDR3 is TGTGCCAGCAGCCAGGGTCAGGTGCACAATGAGCAGTTCTTC. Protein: CASSQGQVHNEQFF.

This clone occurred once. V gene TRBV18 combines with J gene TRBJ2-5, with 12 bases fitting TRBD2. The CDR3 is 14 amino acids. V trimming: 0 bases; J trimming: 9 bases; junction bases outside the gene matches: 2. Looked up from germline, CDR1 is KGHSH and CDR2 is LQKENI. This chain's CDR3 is CASSPPTSGGSQYF. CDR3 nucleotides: TGTGCCAGCTCACCACCGACTAGCGGGGGCTCCCAGTACTTC.

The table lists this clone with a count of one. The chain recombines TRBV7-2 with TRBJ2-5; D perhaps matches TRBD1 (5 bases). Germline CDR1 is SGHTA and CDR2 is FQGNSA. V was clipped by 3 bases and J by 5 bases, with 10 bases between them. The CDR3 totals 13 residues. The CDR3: CASSFGHGETQYF. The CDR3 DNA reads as TGTGCCAGCAGCTTCGGACATGGGGAGACCCAGTACTTC.

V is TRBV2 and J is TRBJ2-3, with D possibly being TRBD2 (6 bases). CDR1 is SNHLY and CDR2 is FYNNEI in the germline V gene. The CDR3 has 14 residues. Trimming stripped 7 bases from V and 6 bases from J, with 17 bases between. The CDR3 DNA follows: TGTGCCAGCAAACCCACCGGGGCGGGGGATACGCAGTATTTT. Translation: CASKPTGAGDTQYF.

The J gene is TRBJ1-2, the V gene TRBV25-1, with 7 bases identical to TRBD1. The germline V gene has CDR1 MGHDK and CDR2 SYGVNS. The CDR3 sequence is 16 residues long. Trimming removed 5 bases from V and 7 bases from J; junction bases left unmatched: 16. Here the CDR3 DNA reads TGTGCCAGCAGTACGGGACAGCCTCCCCGGGAAAGTGGCTACACCTTC. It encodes CASSTGQPPRESGYTF.